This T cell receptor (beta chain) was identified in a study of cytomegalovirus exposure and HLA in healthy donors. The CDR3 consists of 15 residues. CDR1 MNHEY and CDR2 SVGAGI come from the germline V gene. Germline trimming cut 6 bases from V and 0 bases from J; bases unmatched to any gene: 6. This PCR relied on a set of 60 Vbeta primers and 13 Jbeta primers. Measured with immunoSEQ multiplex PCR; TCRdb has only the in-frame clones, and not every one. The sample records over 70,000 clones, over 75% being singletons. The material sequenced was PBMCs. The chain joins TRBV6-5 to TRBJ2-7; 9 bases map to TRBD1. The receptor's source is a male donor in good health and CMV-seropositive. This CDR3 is CASRRDRVASYEQYF. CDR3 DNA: TGTGCCAGCAGGCGGGACAGGGTCGCCTCCTACGAGCAGTACTTC.